This TCR beta chain was sequenced during a study of T cells in Graves' hyperthyroidism and ophthalmopathy (dated by TCRdb to between 2017 and 2020). With regard to the full study: Peripheral blood was sampled at the time of initial diagnosis, prior to any treatment. An independent validation cohort of around 19 hyperthyroidism patients and 15 or so patients who later progressed to ophthalmopathy tested prospective prediction of ophthalmopathy. In addition, the study compared T-cell repertoires in thyroid tissue and in blood from six Graves' hyperthyroidism patients. To identify TCR V-J signatures that set the groups apart, the researchers used a discovery cohort of approximately 98 patients, made up of 43 with Graves' ophthalmopathy and about 60 with stable Graves' hyperthyroidism. The paper describes TCR Vbeta CDR3 sequencing of 140 or so peripheral blood samples, made up of roughly 40 ophthalmopathy patients, 70 to 80 hyperthyroidism patients and approximately 17 progressor patients. Once sampling was done, hyperthyroidism patients were given methimazole at a starting dose of 30 mg daily, whereas ophthalmopathy patients were given high-dose intravenous methylprednisolone. The 95 to 100 discovery patients were divided at random into training and test sets in a 7:3 ratio. Summary of the overall study and its limitations: During validation, the model predicted progression to ophthalmopathy a median of roughly 7.1 months ahead of onset, with 60% to 71% sensitivity and 72% to 80% specificity. Sample size was not statistically predetermined, and blinding of investigators to group allocation was not performed. Most expanded thyroid clonotypes (frequency above 0.001) were also found in blood, which suggests that blood repertoires may mirror thyroid immune responses. A 13 V-J signature model separated ophthalmopathy from stable hyperthyroidism, with approximately 87% sensitivity and 81% to 82% specificity in cross-validation and 80%/75% in testing.

The CDR3 measures 16 amino acids from cysteine to phenylalanine. Just CDR3 DNA is preserved here, 48 bases in frame from base 1. Trimming removed 6 bases from V and 8 bases from J; the gene matches leave 13 bases unexplained. CDR1 and CDR2 are drawn from the germline V gene: SGHAT, FQNNGV. The TCR beta CDR3 regions were amplified from the RNA transcripts. A first-round RT-PCR of the TCR CDR3 used the HTBI primer set with the Qiagen OneStep RT-PCR kit. Libraries were constructed in a second round of multiplex PCR, after which size selection and purification were carried out. Libraries were sequenced paired-end with 100 bp reads on an Illumina HiSeq2000. In the paper's pipeline: SOAPnuke was used to process the raw data, with reads discarded if the reads contained adapters or uncalled bases, had a mean Phred below 15, or lacked an exact constant-primer or identifier match. COPE v1.2.5 was used to merge high-quality paired reads, and clonotypes were defined as unique nucleotide sequences. MiTCR v1.1 was used to align clonotypes to the IMGT TRBV, TRBD and TRBJ reference segments. Analysis was restricted to V-J combinations with a frequency above 0.0001, which covered 99% to 99.2% of repertoires. The TCS score was defined as the ratio of F50 (clonal expansion) to E x V (chaos), calculated using BLOSUM62-based TCRdist between CDR3 peptides within each V-J. Welch's t-statistics and random forest reduced around 510 V-J features to roughly 13, which were used in a naive Bayes classifier (R e1071). The public sequencing data were trimmed at Q25 with fastp and processed into clonotypes with MiXCR by TCRdb, which kept only in-frame beta chains. Identical CDR3 proteins give one entry, which carries the most common genes and DNA. TCRdb, rather than the study authors, made the V and J calls. The sample profile shows 250,000 to 400,000 distinct CDR3 sequences; about an eighth of them were found once. The top ten clonotypes cover 30% to 40% of the sample.

Ophthalmopathy patients had moderately to severely active disease, Clinical Activity Score of at least 3, NOSPECS grade of at least 4, and duration under 3 months. Exclusion was applied to patients with uncontrolled infections, other autoimmune diseases, pregnancy or lactation. Clinical symptoms, serum thyroxine and TRAb, thyroid ultrasound, and orbital computed tomography formed the basis for the diagnoses. PBMCs were separated from roughly 10 ml of fresh peripheral blood using Ficoll-Paque density gradient centrifugation. Trizol reagent was used to extract total RNA, and RNA quality was then checked on an Agilent 2100 Bioanalyzer. This clonotype was counted many times. It has no known antigen specificity. The input lacks base qualities; no much larger clone sits a single base away.

Sequencing used blood. The chain is made from TRBV11-2 and TRBJ2-1, with TRBD2 matching 10 junction bases. The sequence was collected from a woman aged 40 to 50 with Graves' ophthalmopathy. The DNA reads as follows: TGTGCCAGCAGATCTGGGGTAGCGGGGGGCTGGGATGAGCAGTTCTTC. This gives the protein CASRSGVAGGWDEQFF.